Listed below are T cell receptor beta chains from one sample, sequenced in a study of blood T cell repertoires in COVID-19. Generated by immunoSEQ multiplex PCR, the TCRdb table keeps only in-frame clones and is missing some. Among a few hundred thousand clones listed, around 87% were seen once. The sample comprised peripheral blood. These receptors came from a woman in her 50s with acute or convalescent COVID-19. Both conserved end residues are part of each CDR3. A D gene is named only where the DNA matches it firmly. Size tells how often a clone was seen (once, few, many) or the class of an expanded clone, and some rows leave it out.

V gene: TRBV12-5
CDR3 length: 17
clone size: once
J gene: TRBJ2-1
D gene: TRBD2
CDR3 protein: CASGLVLGGTAHNEQFF
CDR3 DNA: TGTGCTAGTGGTTTGGTCCTGGGGGGGACTGCCCATAATGAGCAGTTCTTC

V gene: TRBV7-2
CDR3 length: 15
clone size: NA
J gene: TRBJ1-2
D gene: TRBD1
CDR3 protein: CASSLGQGPNYGYTF
CDR3 DNA: TGTGCCAGCAGCTTAGGACAGGGACCTAACTATGGCTACACCTTC

V gene: TRBV4-3
CDR3 length: 12
clone size: NA
J gene: TRBJ2-7
D gene: NA
CDR3 protein: CASSRYGGEQYF
CDR3 DNA: TGCGCCAGCAGCCGGTACGGCGGAGAGCAGTACTTC

V gene: TRBV3-1/TRBV3-2
CDR3 length: 16
clone size: NA
J gene: TRBJ1-3
D gene: NA
CDR3 protein: CASSHREVTSGNTIYF
CDR3 DNA: TGTGCCAGCAGCCATCGGGAGGTTACCTCTGGAAACACCATATATTTT

V gene: TRBV7-9
CDR3 length: 16
clone size: NA
J gene: TRBJ2-1
D gene: TRBD2
CDR3 protein: CASKQREGLKINEQFF
CDR3 DNA: TGTGCCAGCAAACAGCGGGAGGGCCTGAAAATCAATGAGCAGTTCTTC

V gene: TRBV3-1/TRBV3-2
CDR3 length: 14
clone size: NA
J gene: TRBJ2-5
D gene: TRBD2
CDR3 protein: CASSHRLAEETQYF
CDR3 DNA: TGTGCCAGCAGCCACAGACTAGCGGAAGAGACCCAGTACTTC

V gene: TRBV6-6
CDR3 length: 15
clone size: NA
J gene: TRBJ2-7
D gene: TRBD2
CDR3 protein: CASSTGTSFSYEQYF
CDR3 DNA: TGTGCCAGCAGTACTGGGACTAGCTTCTCCTACGAGCAGTACTTC

V gene: TRBV28
CDR3 length: 13
clone size: NA
J gene: TRBJ2-7
D gene: TRBD2
CDR3 protein: CASSSAGGLEQYF
CDR3 DNA: TGTGCCAGCAGTTCAGCGGGAGGGCTGGAGCAGTACTTC

V gene: TRBV25-1
CDR3 length: 16
clone size: NA
J gene: TRBJ1-3
D gene: NA
CDR3 protein: CASSEGGAESGNTIYF
CDR3 DNA: TGTGCCAGCAGTGAAGGCGGGGCGGAAAGTGGAAACACCATATATTTT

V gene: TRBV29-1
CDR3 length: 14
clone size: NA
J gene: TRBJ1-4
D gene: TRBD1
CDR3 protein: CSVIRQGKNEKLFF
CDR3 DNA: TGCAGCGTGATTCGACAGGGAAAAAATGAAAAACTGTTTTTT

V gene: TRBV14
CDR3 length: 14
clone size: NA
J gene: TRBJ2-1
D gene: TRBD2
CDR3 protein: CASTLAGGNNEQFF
CDR3 DNA: TGTGCCAGCACTTTAGCGGGTGGGAACAATGAGCAGTTCTTC

V gene: TRBV28
CDR3 length: 12
clone size: NA
J gene: TRBJ1-1
D gene: NA
CDR3 protein: CASQTVNTEAFF
CDR3 DNA: TGTGCCAGCCAGACAGTTAACACTGAAGCTTTCTTT

V gene: TRBV27
CDR3 length: 14
clone size: NA
J gene: TRBJ2-7
D gene: NA
CDR3 protein: CASSLWDTSYEQYF
CDR3 DNA: TGTGCCAGCAGTTTATGGGACACCTCCTACGAGCAGTACTTC

V gene: TRBV2
CDR3 length: 14
clone size: NA
J gene: TRBJ2-7
D gene: NA
CDR3 protein: CASSGGVLAYEQYF
CDR3 DNA: TGTGCCAGCAGTGGCGGGGTATTAGCCTACGAGCAGTACTTC

V gene: TRBV6-2/TRBV6-3
CDR3 length: 16
clone size: NA
J gene: TRBJ2-3
D gene: TRBD2
CDR3 protein: CASTPGSGRWTDTQYF
CDR3 DNA: TGTGCCAGCACCCCTGGAAGCGGGAGATGGACAGATACGCAGTATTTT

V gene: TRBV29-1
CDR3 length: 13
clone size: NA
J gene: TRBJ2-3
D gene: NA
CDR3 protein: CSVEAGWADTQYF
CDR3 DNA: TGCAGCGTTGAGGCAGGGTGGGCAGATACGCAGTATTTT

V gene: TRBV11-2
CDR3 length: 16
clone size: NA
J gene: TRBJ1-4
D gene: TRBD1
CDR3 protein: CASSLERTGVFEKLFF
CDR3 DNA: TGTGCCAGCAGCTTAGAGCGGACAGGGGTGTTTGAAAAACTGTTTTTT

V gene: TRBV9
CDR3 length: 16
clone size: NA
J gene: TRBJ2-3
D gene: TRBD2
CDR3 protein: CASSEGTSGFTDTQYF
CDR3 DNA: TGTGCCAGCAGCGAAGGGACTAGCGGTTTCACAGATACGCAGTATTTT

V gene: TRBV29-1
CDR3 length: 14
clone size: NA
J gene: TRBJ2-1
D gene: NA
CDR3 protein: CSVDTTVRYNEQFF
CDR3 DNA: TGCAGCGTTGATACAACAGTCCGGTACAATGAGCAGTTCTTC

V gene: TRBV12-3/TRBV12-4
CDR3 length: 13
clone size: NA
J gene: TRBJ2-1
D gene: NA
CDR3 protein: CASSLRLVNEQFF
CDR3 DNA: TGTGCCAGCAGTTTAAGACTAGTGAATGAGCAGTTCTTC

V gene: TRBV7-2
CDR3 length: 13
clone size: NA
J gene: TRBJ2-3
D gene: NA
CDR3 protein: CASSLDSADTQYF
CDR3 DNA: TGTGCCAGCAGCTTAGATAGCGCGGATACGCAGTATTTT

V gene: TRBV3-1/TRBV3-2
CDR3 length: 14
clone size: NA
J gene: TRBJ2-1
D gene: NA
CDR3 protein: CASSPVRTVNEQFF
CDR3 DNA: TGTGCCAGCAGTCCCGTTCGGACAGTAAATGAGCAGTTCTTC

V gene: TRBV29-1
CDR3 length: 12
clone size: NA
J gene: TRBJ1-5
D gene: NA
CDR3 protein: CSVGVRNQPQHF
CDR3 DNA: TGCAGCGTTGGAGTCCGCAATCAGCCCCAGCATTTT

V gene: TRBV6-5
CDR3 length: 13
clone size: NA
J gene: TRBJ2-7
D gene: TRBD2
CDR3 protein: CASRIAGDYEQYF
CDR3 DNA: TGTGCCAGCAGAATCGCGGGGGACTACGAGCAGTACTTC